Reported below is one TCR beta chain. Its antigen is unidentified. These data come from a study of shared clonotypes between healthy human individuals. Study-level findings and limits: Few donors restricted represented genetic and exposure-history diversity.

Germline V gene lookup returns CDR1 SGHAT and CDR2 FQNNGV. J was trimmed by 0 bases and V by 5 bases; bases with no gene match: 12. This CDR3 has 18 residues. Deep-level assay runs were performed. Libraries were prepared by immunoSEQ multiplex PCR; TCRdb keeps only in-frame clonotypes and omits some of them. The sample holds 500,000 or so clones, about 96% seen once. The TCR originated in a woman under 40 in good health. The chain employs TRBV11-2 and TRBJ2-2, with TRBD2 matching 7 bases. Material for sequencing was naive CD4+ T cells sorted from blood. Subset meaning: CD45RA+ positively selected. For the CDR3, the DNA is TGTGCCAGCAGCCAGACGGTGCGCGGGGGAGCGAACACCGGGGAGCTGTTTTTT. Translated: CASSQTVRGGANTGELFF.